Sequencing of this TCR beta chain was carried out in a study of cytomegalovirus exposure and HLA in healthy donors. Trimming left V 9 bases short and J 2 bases short, with 19 bases between. The CDR3 is 15 residues long. The germline V gene encodes CDR1 LNHDA and CDR2 SQIVND (reference sequence). Comment on this clone: Its cognate antigen is unknown.

Study results and limitations: Researchers reported in a later analysis that a missense DCLRE1C variant was tied to TCR beta V- and J-gene trimming.

PCR primers comprised 60 Vbeta and 13 Jbeta primers. The method was immunoSEQ multiplex PCR; TCRdb's version includes in-frame clones alone and lacks a portion of them. The data show approximately 140,000 clones, just under 80% seen once. Source material: PBMCs. The TCR was taken from a woman aged 18-29 years in good health and CMV-seronegative. The chain recombines TRBV19 with TRBJ1-1, with D possibly TRBD1 on 5 matching bases. The CDR3 DNA sequence: TGTGCCAGCTGGACACCCCGATTAGGAAACACTGAAGCTTTCTTT. As protein: CASWTPRLGNTEAFF.